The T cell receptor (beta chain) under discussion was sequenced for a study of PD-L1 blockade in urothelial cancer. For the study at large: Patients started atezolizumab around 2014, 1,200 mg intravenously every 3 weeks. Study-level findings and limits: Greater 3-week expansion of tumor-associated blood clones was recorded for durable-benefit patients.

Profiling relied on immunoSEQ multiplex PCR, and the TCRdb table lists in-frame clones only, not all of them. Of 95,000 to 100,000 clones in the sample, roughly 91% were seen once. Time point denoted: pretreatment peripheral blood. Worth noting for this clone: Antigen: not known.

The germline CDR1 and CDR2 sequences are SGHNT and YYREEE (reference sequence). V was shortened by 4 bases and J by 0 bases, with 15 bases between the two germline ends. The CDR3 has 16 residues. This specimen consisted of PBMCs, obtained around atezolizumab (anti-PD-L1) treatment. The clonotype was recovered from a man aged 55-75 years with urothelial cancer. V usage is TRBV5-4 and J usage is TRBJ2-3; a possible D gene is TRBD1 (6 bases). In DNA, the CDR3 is TGTGCCAGCAGCCCGCGGCCGGGACATAGCACAGATACGCAGTATTTT. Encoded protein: CASSPRPGHSTDTQYF.